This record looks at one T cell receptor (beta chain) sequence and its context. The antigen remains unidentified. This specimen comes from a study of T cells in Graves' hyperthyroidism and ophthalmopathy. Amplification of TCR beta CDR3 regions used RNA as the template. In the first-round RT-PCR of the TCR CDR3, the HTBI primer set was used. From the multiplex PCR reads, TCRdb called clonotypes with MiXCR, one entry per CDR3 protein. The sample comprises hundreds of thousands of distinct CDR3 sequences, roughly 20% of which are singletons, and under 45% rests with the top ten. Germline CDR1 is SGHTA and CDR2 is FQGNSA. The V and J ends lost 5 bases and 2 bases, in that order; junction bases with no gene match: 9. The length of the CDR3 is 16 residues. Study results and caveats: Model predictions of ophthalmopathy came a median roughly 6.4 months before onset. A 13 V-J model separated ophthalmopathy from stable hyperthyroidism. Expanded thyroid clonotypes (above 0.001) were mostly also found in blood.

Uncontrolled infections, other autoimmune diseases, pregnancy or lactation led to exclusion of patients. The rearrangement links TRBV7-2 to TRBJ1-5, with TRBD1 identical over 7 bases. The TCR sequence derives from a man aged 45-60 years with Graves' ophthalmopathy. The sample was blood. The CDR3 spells CASSPGGGLGNQPQHF. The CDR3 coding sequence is TGTGCCAGCAGCCCAGGGGGGGGGTTGGGCAATCAGCCCCAGCATTTT.